One T cell receptor beta chain is described in this entry. What this receptor recognizes is not known. Per-base qualities were not stored, and no clone one base away is much larger. This sample stems from a study of blood T cell repertoires in COVID-19 (dated by TCRdb to 2020 to 2022). Regarding the study in general: The collaborator samples originated in the United States, Italy and Spain and spanned the acute and convalescent phases of COVID-19. Sample metadata almost always included a de-identified subject ID, COVID-19 status, age in years and sex. Deeply sampled blood TCRbeta repertoires from subjects exposed to, actively infected with, or recovered from COVID-19 were included in the dataset. Where available, HLA class I and class II types were obtained from metadata supplied by the sample provider rather than from assay-based typing. The prospective study material was composed of cDNA or gDNA derived from T cells, B-cell-depleted T cells, or PBMCs. The repertoires were released in a freely available public database intended as a resource for research on the immune response to SARS-CoV-2. Samples were obtained from the ongoing ImmuneRACE study (first 160 participants) and from roughly 1,300 subjects provided by 6 global collaborators.

TCRbeta CDR3 regions were amplified from genomic DNA by means of the immunoSEQ Assay, a bias-controlled multiplex PCR. The study's own analysis went as follows. Nucleated cell counts per sample were estimated from amplification of reference gene primers within the assay. To quantify the absolute abundance of each unique TCRbeta CDR3 rearrangement, sequence reads were collapsed and filtered. For each sample, productive Simpson clonality was calculated by taking the square root of Simpson's diversity index across productive rearrangements. TCRdb carries this immuneACCESS record with in-frame sequences only. Its versions omit some clonotypes, under half of them owing to an unresolved V gene in the studies checked, with the rest unexplained. D and trimming come from the DNA, and the V and J calls and clone size come from that table. In this sample the table shows some 400,000 clones, 90% of which occur a single time. The ten largest clonotypes hold around 6.3% of the sample.

Findings and caveats that apply to the study as a whole: Clinical and demographic metadata were provided uncurated, with the amount varying by source and participant.

Each collaborating institution followed its own protocols to collect whole blood in K2EDTA tubes. For TCRbeta analysis, collaborators shipped samples as frozen whole blood, isolated PBMCs, or DNA extracted from either of those sample types. This receptor was identified in a man in his late teens or twenties with active or convalescent COVID-19. Input material: peripheral blood.

The CDR3 protein is CASKGVRNTEAFF. The DNA is TGTGCCAGCAAGGGGGTGAGGAACACTGAAGCTTTCTTT. Rearrangement joined TRBV2 to TRBJ1-1; TRBD1 is perhaps the D gene, given 6 matching bases. From the germline V gene, CDR1 is SNHLY and CDR2 is FYNNEI. The CDR3 runs 13 residues from the cysteine to the phenylalanine. Solely the CDR3 DNA is kept, with 39 bases framed from the first base. The trim is 7 bases for V and 1 base for J, with a gap of 10 bases between the germline ends. The CDR3, completed at both ends by the reference TRBV2 and TRBJ1-1 genes, gives the full variable domain EPEVTQTPSHQVTQMGQEVILRCVPISNHLYFYWYRQILGQKVEFLVSFYNNEISEKSEIFDDQFSVERPDGSNFTLKIRSTKLEDSAMYFCASKGVRNTEAFFGQGTRLTVV.